The entry that follows covers one T cell receptor (beta chain) sequence. What it binds is unknown. This sample's time point: newly diagnosed GD, antithyroid drugs for less than 3 months. The authors made the TCR library using RNA they extracted from PBMCs. These data are taken from a study of regulatory T cells in long-lasting Graves disease. Points from the study as a whole: Accuracy might have suffered from few samples.

Trimming took 8 bases from V and 5 from J, leaving 6 bases between them. CDR1 is SEHNR and CDR2 is FQNEAQ in the germline V gene (reference sequence). This CDR3 is 10 amino acids long. The TCR beta library used iRepertoire HTBI primers with Arm-PCR amplification of CDR3. TCRdb reanalysed the multiplex PCR reads using MiXCR and keeps one entry per CDR3 protein. The data show roughly 430,000 distinct CDR3 sequences, about 17% seen once. A further study also used this sample, focusing on T cells in Graves' hyperthyroidism and ophthalmopathy. According to that study: Each patient was aged 18 to 65 and had newly diagnosed hyperthyroidism of under 2 months' duration. The TCR CDR3 first-round RT-PCR relied on the HTBI primer set. Ophthalmopathy and stable hyperthyroidism were separated by a 13 V-J model.

The sequence was obtained from a woman in her twenties or thirties with Graves disease. This chain connects TRBV7-9 to TRBJ1-1; D gene uncertain. The material was peripheral blood mononuclear cells (PBMCs), obtained at new diagnosis, from a patient treated with antithyroid drugs. CDR3 sequence: CASGQTEAFF. In nucleotides, the CDR3 is TGTGCCAGCGGGCAAACTGAAGCTTTCTTT.